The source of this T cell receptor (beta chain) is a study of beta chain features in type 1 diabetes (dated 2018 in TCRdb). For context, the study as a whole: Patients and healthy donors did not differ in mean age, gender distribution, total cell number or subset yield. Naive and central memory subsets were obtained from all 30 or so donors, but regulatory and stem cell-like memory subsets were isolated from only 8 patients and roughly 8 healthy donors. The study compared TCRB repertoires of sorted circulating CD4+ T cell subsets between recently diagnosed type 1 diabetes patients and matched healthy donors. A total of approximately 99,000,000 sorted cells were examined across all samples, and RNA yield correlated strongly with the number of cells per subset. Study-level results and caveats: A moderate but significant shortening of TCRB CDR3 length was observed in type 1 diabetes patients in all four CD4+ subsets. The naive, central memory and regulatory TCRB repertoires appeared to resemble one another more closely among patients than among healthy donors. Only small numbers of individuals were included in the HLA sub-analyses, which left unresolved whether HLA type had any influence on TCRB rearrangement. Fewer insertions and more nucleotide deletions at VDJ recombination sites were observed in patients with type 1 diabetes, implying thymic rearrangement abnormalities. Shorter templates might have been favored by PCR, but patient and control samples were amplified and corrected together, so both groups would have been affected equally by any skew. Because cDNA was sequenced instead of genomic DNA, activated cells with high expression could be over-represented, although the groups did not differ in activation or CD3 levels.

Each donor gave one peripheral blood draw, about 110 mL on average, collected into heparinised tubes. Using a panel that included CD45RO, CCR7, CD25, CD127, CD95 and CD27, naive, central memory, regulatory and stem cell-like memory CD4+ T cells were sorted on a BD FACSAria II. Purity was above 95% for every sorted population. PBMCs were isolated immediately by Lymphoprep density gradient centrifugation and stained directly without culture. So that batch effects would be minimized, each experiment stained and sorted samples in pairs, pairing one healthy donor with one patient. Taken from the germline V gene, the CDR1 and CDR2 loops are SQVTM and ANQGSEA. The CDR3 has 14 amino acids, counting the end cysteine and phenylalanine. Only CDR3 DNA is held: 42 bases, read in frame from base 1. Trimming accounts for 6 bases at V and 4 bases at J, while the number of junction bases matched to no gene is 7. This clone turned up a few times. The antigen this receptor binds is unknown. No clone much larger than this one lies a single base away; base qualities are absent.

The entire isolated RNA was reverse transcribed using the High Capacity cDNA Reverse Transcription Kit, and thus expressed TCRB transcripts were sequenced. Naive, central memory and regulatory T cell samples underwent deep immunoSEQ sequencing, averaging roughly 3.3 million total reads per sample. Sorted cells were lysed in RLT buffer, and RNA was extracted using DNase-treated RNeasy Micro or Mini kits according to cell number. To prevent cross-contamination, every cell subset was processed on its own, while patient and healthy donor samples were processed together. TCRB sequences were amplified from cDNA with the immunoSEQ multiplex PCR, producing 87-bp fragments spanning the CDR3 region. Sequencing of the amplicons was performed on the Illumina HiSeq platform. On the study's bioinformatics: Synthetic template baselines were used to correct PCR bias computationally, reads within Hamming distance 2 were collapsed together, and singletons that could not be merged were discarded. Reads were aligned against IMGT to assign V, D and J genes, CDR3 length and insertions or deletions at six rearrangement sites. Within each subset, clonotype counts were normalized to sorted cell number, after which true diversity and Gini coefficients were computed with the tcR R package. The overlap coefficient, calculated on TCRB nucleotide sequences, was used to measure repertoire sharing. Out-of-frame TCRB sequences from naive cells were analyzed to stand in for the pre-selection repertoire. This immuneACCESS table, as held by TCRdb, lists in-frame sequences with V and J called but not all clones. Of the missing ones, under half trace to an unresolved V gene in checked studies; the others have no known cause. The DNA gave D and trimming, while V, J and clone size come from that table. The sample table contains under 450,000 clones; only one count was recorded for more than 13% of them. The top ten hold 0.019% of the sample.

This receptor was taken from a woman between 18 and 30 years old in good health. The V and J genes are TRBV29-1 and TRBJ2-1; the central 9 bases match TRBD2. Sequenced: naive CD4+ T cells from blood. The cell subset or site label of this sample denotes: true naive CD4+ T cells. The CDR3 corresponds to CSVLAGVRYNEQFF. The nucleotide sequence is TGCAGCGTCTTAGCGGGAGTGCGGTACAATGAGCAGTTCTTC.